Below, 21 T cell receptor beta chains from the same sample are listed, as sequenced in a study of technical replicates of blood from a few donors. Some clones are missing from TCRdb's copy, which holds only in-frame ones; the method was immunoSEQ multiplex PCR. The table includes about 72,000 clones, around 92% detected once. Sequencing was carried out using T cells isolated from PBMCs. These receptors were obtained from a human donor in good health.

The chain couples TRBV10-2 to TRBJ2-3, with 9 bases matching TRBD2. The CDR3 is 18 residues long. Per the germline V gene, CDR1 is WSHSY and CDR2 is SAAADI. V trimming: 4 bases; J trimming: 0 bases; junction bases outside the gene matches: 11. Written as DNA, the CDR3 is TGCGCCAGCAGTGGGGTTTATAGCGGGAGACCTAGCACAGATACGCAGTATTTT. Its protein is CASSGVYSGRPSTDTQYF.

V gene TRBV30 combines with J gene TRBJ2-6; 7 bases match TRBD1. J lost 0 bases, V lost 5 bases, and 1 base had no gene match. The germline gives CDR1 GTSNPN, CDR2 SVGIG (reference sequence). The CDR3 totals 14 residues. CDR3 amino acids: CAWDRDSGANVLTF. The CDR3, as DNA: TGTGCCTGGGACAGGGACTCTGGGGCCAACGTCCTGACTTTC. The variable domain in full, with the rest retrieved from reference TRBV30 and TRBJ2-6, is SQTIHQWPATLVQPVGSPLSLECTVEGTSNPNLYWYRQAAGRGLQLLFYSVGIGQISSEVPQNLSASRPQDRQFILSSKKLLLSDSGFYLCAWDRDSGANVLTFGAGSRLTVL.

The chain is built from TRBV2 and TRBJ2-7, with D possibly matching TRBD1 (5 bases). The CDR3 extends over 14 amino acids. CDR1 SNHLY and CDR2 FYNNEI come from the germline V gene. Trimming shortened V by 5 bases and J by 4 bases, and 15 bases separated the two germline ends. The CDR3 DNA reads TGTGCCAGCAGTCCCTCAGGGAAGAGTTACGAGCAGTACTTC. This gives the protein CASSPSGKSYEQYF.

This clone was detected once. The chain carries TRBV19 and TRBJ2-3; 8 bases map to TRBD2. This CDR3 spans 17 amino acids. The ends lost 5 bases at V and 0 bases at J; junction bases unmatched: 10. The germline gives CDR1 LNHDA, CDR2 SQIVND (reference sequence). The CDR3 DNA sequence: TGTGCCAGTAGTTTCCCCAGCGGGAGAGCGAGCACAGATACGCAGTATTTT. It translates to CASSFPSGRASTDTQYF.

The J gene is TRBJ2-2, the V gene TRBV6-5; 8 bases agree with TRBD2. Trimming cost V 1 base and J 5 bases; bases outside gene matches: 6. The CDR3 runs 16 residues. Looked up from germline, CDR1 is MNHEY and CDR2 is SVGAGI. The CDR3 bases are TGTGCCAGCAGTTACTTGTCGGGAGGGGGGACCGGGGAGCTGTTTTTT. Translating it yields CASSYLSGGGTGELFF.

The gene calls are TRBV5-1 and TRBJ1-3, with D uncertain. The length of the CDR3 is 14 residues. V was cut by 0 bases and J by 1 base, with 5 bases left in between. Germline V gene data show CDR1 as SGHRS and CDR2 as YFSETQ. DNA for the CDR3: TGCGCCAGCAGCTTGGACGGGTCTGGAAACACCATATATTTT. Protein: CASSLDGSGNTIYF.

J is TRBJ2-5 and V is TRBV6-5, with TRBD1 as a possible D gene (6 bases). CDR1 and CDR2 from the germline V gene are MNHEY and SVGAGI. The germline V and J ends were trimmed by 3 bases and 5 bases, with 10 bases remaining between them. This CDR3 contains 13 residues. CDR3 nucleotides: TGTGCCAGCAGTTATCAGGGGCGGGAGACCCAGTACTTC. This translates into CASSYQGRETQYF.

This rearrangement joins TRBV21-1 to TRBJ2-7; the DNA was not compared with TRBD1, the D call given in the table. TRBV21-1 is a known pseudogene. The CDR3 length is 19 residues. The CDR3 DNA follows: TGTGCCAGCAGCAGTTATCTTCGCAGGGCTGCCTTTAAGTCCTACGAGCAGTACTTC. Encoded protein: CASSSYLRRAAFKSYEQYF.

In this sample, this clone turned up a few times. The V call is TRBV5-1, the J call TRBJ1-1, with TRBD1 as a possible D gene (5 bases). The V and J ends lost 2 bases and 1 base respectively, with 12 bases between them. Germline CDR1 is SGHRS and CDR2 is YFSETQ. This CDR3 contains 15 residues. The CDR3 DNA sequence: TGCGCCAGCAGCTTTGTAGGACAACGGAACACTGAAGCTTTCTTT. Its translation: CASSFVGQRNTEAFF.

This clone is a singleton in its sample. The V and J genes are TRBV5-1 and TRBJ2-1; TRBD2 agrees at 8 bases. Looked up from germline, CDR1 is SGHRS and CDR2 is YFSETQ. J gave up 8 bases and V 4 bases, and 11 bases lay outside the gene matches. CDR3 length: 15 residues. The CDR3 loop is CASSLAGLSTYEQFF. In DNA, the CDR3 is TGCGCCAGCAGCCTAGCGGGCCTATCTACATATGAGCAGTTCTTC.

This clone was observed a single time. This sequence joins TRBV7-9 and TRBJ1-1; D is uncertain. The CDR3 is 14 residues long. Between the trimmed V and J ends, which lost 7 bases and 4 bases, there was a span of 16 bases. From germline, CDR1 is SEHNR and CDR2 FQNEAQ (reference sequence). The DNA for the CDR3 is TGTGCCAGCACCAGAGCGGGTGAGGGCACTGAAGCTTTCTTT. Amino acid sequence: CASTRAGEGTEAFF.

The chain uses TRBV28 and TRBJ2-3; tentative D call: TRBD2 (6 bases). Germline CDR1 and CDR2: MDHEN and SYDVKM. Trimming removed 4 bases from V and 0 bases from J, with 14 bases in between. This CDR3 region has 16 residues. The CDR3 DNA reads as TGTGCCAGCAGTTATACGCTAGCGCCAAGCACAGATACGCAGTATTTT. Translating gives CASSYTLAPSTDTQYF.

The rearrangement uses TRBV27 and TRBJ2-1; 14 bases fit TRBD2. CDR3 length: 16 amino acids. V dropped 7 bases and J dropped 7; count of bases not matched to a gene: 9. CDR1 and CDR2 from the germline V gene are MNHEY and SMNVEV (reference sequence). This chain's CDR3 is CASTRRGTSGRNEQFF. CDR3 sequence (DNA): TGTGCCAGCACCAGACGGGGGACTAGCGGGAGAAATGAGCAGTTCTTC.

The chain carries TRBV11-2 and TRBJ2-7; TRBD2 agrees at 12 bases. Trimming removed 1 base from V and 3 bases from J; junction bases left unmatched: 1. The germline V gene encodes CDR1 SGHAT and CDR2 FQNNGV. The CDR3 has 15 amino acids. For the CDR3, the DNA is TGTGCCAGCAGCTTAGGGACTAGCGGGAACTACGAGCAGTACTTC. Amino acids: CASSLGTSGNYEQYF.

The chain links TRBV30 to TRBJ2-2; 10 positions match TRBD2. The trim removed 0 bases at V and 4 bases at J, leaving 2 bases unmatched. The CDR3 runs 15 residues. The germline V gene has CDR1 GTSNPN and CDR2 SVGIG (reference sequence). The CDR3 bases are TGTGCCTGGAGTGTTGAGCGGGAGGGCACCGGGGAGCTGTTTTTT. The encoded protein is CAWSVEREGTGELFF.

The chain employs TRBV12-5 and TRBJ2-7, with a possible D match to TRBD1 (6 bases). The CDR3 length is 12 residues. The V end was cut by 2 bases, the J end by 7 bases, with 9 bases between. CDR1 and CDR2 (germline): LGHNT, FRNRAP. CDR3 region: CASGLIRGEQYF. The CDR3 coding sequence is TGTGCTAGTGGTTTGATCAGGGGTGAGCAGTACTTC.

The CDR3 is CASKEGPANEKLFF. The CDR3 DNA reads TGTGCCAGTAAGGAGGGGCCGGCTAATGAAAAACTGTTTTTT. The chain links TRBV19 to TRBJ1-4, with D perhaps matching TRBD1 (5 bases). There are 14 residues in the CDR3. The germline gives CDR1 LNHDA, CDR2 SQIVND (reference sequence). The V end was cut by 7 bases, the J end by 3 bases, with 12 bases between. The full variable domain, its missing parts supplied by reference TRBV19 and TRBJ1-4, is DGGITQSPKYLFRKEGQNVTLSCEQNLNHDAMYWYRQDPGQGLRLIYYSQIVNDFQKGDIAEGYSVSREKKESFPLTVTSAQKNPTAFYLCASKEGPANEKLFFGSGTQLSVL.

The chain couples TRBV27 to TRBJ1-1; no clear D gene. V dropped 6 bases and J dropped 0 bases, with 17 bases sitting between them. CDR1 MNHEY and CDR2 SMNVEV come from the germline V gene (reference sequence). The CDR3 length is 16 residues. CDR3 residues: CASSLLAGIMNTEAFF. CDR3 sequence (DNA): TGTGCCAGCAGCCTACTCGCAGGAATCATGAACACTGAAGCTTTCTTT.

This clone has a handful of counts. V gene TRBV28 combines with J gene TRBJ1-2; D is ambiguous. V was cut by 6 bases and J by 9 bases, with 11 bases left in between. The length of the CDR3 is 11 residues. Germline-derived CDR1 and CDR2 are MDHEN and SYDVKM. The CDR3 region is CASSTLFSYTF. The CDR3 nucleotides read TGTGCCAGCAGCACCCTATTCAGCTACACCTTC.

The chain employs TRBV4-1 and TRBJ2-1, with 8 bases matching TRBD2. This CDR3 is built from 18 residues. The junction had 10 bases not matched to a gene; V was cut back by 3 bases and J by 0 bases. The V gene's germline CDR1 is MGHRA and CDR2 YSYEKL. CDR3 sequence reads: CASSQGWLGTSSYNEQFF. Here the CDR3 DNA reads TGCGCCAGCAGCCAGGGGTGGTTAGGGACTAGCTCCTACAATGAGCAGTTCTTC.

The V call is TRBV27, the J call TRBJ1-1; D gene uncertain. The germline gives CDR1 MNHEY, CDR2 SMNVEV (reference sequence). There are 12 residues in the CDR3. V lost 2 bases and J lost 10, with 11 bases in between. CDR3 sequence: CASSLKSGRAFF. CDR3 in DNA: TGTGCCAGCAGTTTAAAGAGCGGCCGAGCTTTCTTT.